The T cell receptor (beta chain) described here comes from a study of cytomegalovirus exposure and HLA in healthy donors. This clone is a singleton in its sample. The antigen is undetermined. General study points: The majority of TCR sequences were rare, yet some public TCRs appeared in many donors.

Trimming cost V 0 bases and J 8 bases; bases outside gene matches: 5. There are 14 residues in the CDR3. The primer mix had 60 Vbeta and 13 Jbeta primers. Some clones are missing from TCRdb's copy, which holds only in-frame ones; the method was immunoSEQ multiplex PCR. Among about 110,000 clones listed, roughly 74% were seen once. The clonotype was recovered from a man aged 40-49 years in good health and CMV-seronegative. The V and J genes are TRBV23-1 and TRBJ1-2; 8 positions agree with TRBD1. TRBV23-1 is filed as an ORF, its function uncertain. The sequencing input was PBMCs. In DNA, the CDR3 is TGCGCCAGCAGTCAATCGAGACAGGGGTACGGCTACACCTTC. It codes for CASSQSRQGYGYTF.